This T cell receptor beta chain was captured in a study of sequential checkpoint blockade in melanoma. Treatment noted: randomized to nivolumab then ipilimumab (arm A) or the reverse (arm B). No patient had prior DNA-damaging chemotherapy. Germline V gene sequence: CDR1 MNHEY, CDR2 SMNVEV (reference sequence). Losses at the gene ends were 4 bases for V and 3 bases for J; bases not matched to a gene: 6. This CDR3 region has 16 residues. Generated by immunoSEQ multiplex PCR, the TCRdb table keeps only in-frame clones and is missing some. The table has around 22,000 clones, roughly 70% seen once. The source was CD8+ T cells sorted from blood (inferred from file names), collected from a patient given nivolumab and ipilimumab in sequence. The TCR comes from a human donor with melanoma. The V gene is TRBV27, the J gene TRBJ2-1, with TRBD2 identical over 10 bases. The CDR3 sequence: CASSSSGGPVYNEQFF. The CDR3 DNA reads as TGTGCCAGCAGTTCTAGCGGGGGCCCGGTCTACAATGAGCAGTTCTTC.